These 25 T cell receptor beta chains originate from one sample sequenced in a study of post-analysis software for immune sequencing data. Study findings and constraints: Controls showed lower frequencies than patients for roughly 5 TRBV segments, and TRBV5-6, TRBV5-1 and TRBV20-1 were among these.

Their recognized antigens are unknown. TCR beta libraries were prepared from cDNA with unique molecular identifiers. MiXCR was run by TCRdb on the PCR reads, yielding one entry per CDR3 protein. Counted here are a few hundred thousand distinct CDR3 sequences, roughly 38% occurring once; the ten biggest clones make up over 10%. The sequencing input was blood. Receptor source: a girl aged 5 to 17 with multiple sclerosis.

This clonotype was observed a few times. The chain recombines TRBV6-6 with TRBJ2-2; no clear D. The ends were cut back, 10 bases at V and 4 bases at J, with 13 bases in the middle. Per the germline V gene, CDR1 is MNHNY and CDR2 is SVGAGI (reference sequence). The CDR3 covers 13 residues. CDR3: CATTLGPTGELFF. The CDR3, as DNA: TGTGCCACCACGCTAGGTCCCACCGGGGAGCTGTTTTTT.

The chain joins TRBV20-1 to TRBJ1-4; no reliable D call. CDR3 length: 14 amino acids. V shed 0 bases and J shed 12 bases, with 17 bases lying between them. CDR1 DFQATT and CDR2 SNEGSKA come from the germline V gene (reference sequence). Here the CDR3 reads CSARDPGSIGELFF. The CDR3 nucleotides are TGCAGTGCTAGAGATCCCGGATCTATTGGTGAACTGTTTTTT.

There are a few counts of this clonotype. The V call is TRBV29-1, the J call TRBJ1-1; tentative D call: TRBD1 (5 bases). Per germline, CDR1 SQVTM and CDR2 ANQGSEA. V shed 4 bases and J shed 3 bases, with 18 bases lying between them. The CDR3 is made up of 15 amino acids. The CDR3 nucleotides are TGCAGCGTTGCCGGATCTGGGGGTTGGGACACTGAAGCTTTCTTT. It is translated as CSVAGSGGWDTEAFF.

This clonotype was picked up a small number of times. This rearrangement joins TRBV7-9 to TRBJ2-6; 7 nucleotides align to TRBD1. The CDR3 contains 18 residues. Losses at the gene ends were 4 bases for V and 6 bases for J; bases not matched to a gene: 15. Germline V CDR1 and CDR2: SEHNR, FQNEAQ (reference sequence). This CDR3 reads CASSSGRLTGSQANVLTF. Written as DNA, the CDR3 is TGTGCCAGCAGCTCAGGGCGCTTGACAGGGTCTCAGGCCAACGTCCTGACTTTC.

V is TRBV29-1 and J is TRBJ2-1; TRBD2 matches at 10 bases. Per germline, CDR1 SQVTM and CDR2 ANQGSEA. The CDR3 covers 14 residues. V lost 7 bases to trimming and J lost 7 bases; unmatched junction nucleotides: 10. The CDR3 region is CSEKPLAGDNEQFF. The CDR3 nucleotides are TGCAGCGAAAAGCCCCTAGCGGGGGATAATGAGCAGTTCTTC.

The rearrangement uses TRBV20-1 and TRBJ2-5; 8 nucleotides match TRBD1. CDR1 is DFQATT, CDR2 SNEGSKA, per germline (reference sequence). The CDR3 covers 13 residues. Trimming took 4 bases from V and 3 from J; bases not matched to a gene: 4. The CDR3 region is CSATSDREETQYF. The DNA of the CDR3 is TGCAGTGCTACCTCGGACAGGGAAGAGACCCAGTACTTC.

This clonotype was counted many times. This chain links TRBV20-1 with TRBJ2-3, with unresolved D. Per germline, CDR1 DFQATT and CDR2 SNEGSKA (reference sequence). The ends were cut back, 3 bases at V and 7 bases at J, with 5 bases in the middle. The CDR3 is 10 residues long. CDR3 nucleotide sequence: TGCAGTGCTAGTCGGAATACGCAGTATTTT. Amino acid sequence: CSASRNTQYF.

This clonotype appeared a few times. This chain links TRBV3-1 with TRBJ2-1; 8 nucleotides align to TRBD2. With V trimmed by 4 bases and J by 4 bases, 12 bases remained unmatched. The V gene's germline CDR1 is LGHDT and CDR2 YNNKEL (reference sequence). The CDR3 contains 17 residues. The CDR3 protein is CASSPRSGGRVYNEQFF. CDR3 in DNA: TGTGCCAGCAGCCCGAGGAGCGGGGGAAGGGTATACAATGAGCAGTTCTTC.

This clonotype was seen more than once but under ten times. The chain recombines TRBV5-5 with TRBJ2-5, with D possibly being TRBD1 (6 bases). The CDR3 loop spans 16 amino acids. Trimming removed 2 bases at V and 4 bases at J, with 18 bases between. Germline CDR1 reads SGHKS; CDR2 reads YYEKEE (reference sequence). Written as DNA, the CDR3 is TGTGCCAGCAGCTTCTTAGTTGGGGGCAGGGGAGAGACCCAGTACTTC. This translates into CASSFLVGGRGETQYF.

This clonotype was counted between two and nine times. The DNA of the CDR3 is TGCGCCAGCAGCTTCGGCTGGGGGGCAATCGACAATGAGCAGTTCTTC. Its translation is CASSFGWGAIDNEQFF. The V call is TRBV5-1, the J call TRBJ2-1; D assignment may be TRBD1 or TRBD2 (6 bases each). With 2 bases removed from V and 5 bases from J, the gap between germline ends came to 17 bases. CDR3 length: 16 residues. Germline V gene data show CDR1 as SGHRS and CDR2 as YFSETQ.

This chain connects TRBV29-1 to TRBJ2-5; the D call may be TRBD1 or TRBD2 (6 bases each). Near its end, the DNA agrees better with TRBJ2-7, so the J call may be wrong. There are 14 residues in the CDR3. Germline CDR1 reads SQVTM; CDR2 reads ANQGSEA. The CDR3 region has the DNA TGCAGCGTTGTGGTAGGGGGGCCATTTTACGAGCAGTACTTC. This translates into CSVVVGGPFYEQYF.

The chain carries TRBV20-1 and TRBJ1-1; D unclear. Trimming took 3 bases from V and 3 from J, leaving 11 bases between them. The CDR3 is 13 amino acids. Germline V lookup: CDR1 DFQATT, CDR2 SNEGSKA (reference sequence). CDR3 protein: CSARSVWDTEAFF. In DNA, the CDR3 is TGCAGTGCTAGGTCCGTATGGGACACTGAAGCTTTCTTT.

The chain joins TRBV6-2 or TRBV6-3 to TRBJ2-3; TRBD1 is a possible D gene (6 bases). The CDR3 has 12 amino acids. The V gene's germline CDR1 is MNHEY and CDR2 SVGEGT. The germline V and J ends were trimmed by 5 bases and 12 bases, with 15 bases remaining between them. The CDR3 spells CASSNNRESQYF. The CDR3 DNA follows: TGTGCCAGCAGTAACAACAGGGAGTCCCAGTATTTT.

The CDR3 loop is CASSQGPAPTYVNYGYTF. For the CDR3, the DNA is TGTGCCAGCAGCCAAGGACCCGCTCCCACCTACGTCAACTATGGCTACACCTTC. The gene calls are TRBV3-1 and TRBJ1-2; D unclear. Trimming pared 1 base from V and 2 bases from J, leaving 20 bases between. The CDR3 loop spans 18 amino acids. CDR1 is LGHDT and CDR2 is YNNKEL in the germline V gene (reference sequence).

With regard to this clonotype: Compared with germline, one end of the junction differs, possibly owing to a read error. This chain uses TRBV4-3 with TRBJ2-3; TRBD1 aligns across 8 bases. The CDR3 runs 17 residues. Per germline, CDR1 LGHNA and CDR2 YSLEER. This CDR3 is CVSSQDGSGGWTDTQYF. CDR3 nucleotide sequence: TGCGTCAGCAGCCAAGATGGGTCAGGGGGCTGGACAGATACGCAGTATTTT.

The V call is TRBV4-3, the J call TRBJ1-2, with 10 nucleotides matching TRBD1. Looked up from germline, CDR1 is LGHNA and CDR2 is YSLEER. Trimming cost V 3 bases and J 7 bases; bases outside gene matches: 17. This CDR3 is built from 18 residues. The CDR3 loop is CASSQAGTGDLTYGGYTF. The CDR3 bases are TGCGCCAGCAGCCAGGCCGGGACAGGGGACCTCACCTATGGTGGCTACACCTTC.

The gene calls are TRBV5-1 and TRBJ2-7, with D possibly called TRBD1 or TRBD2 (5 bases each). The CDR3 contains 14 residues. The ends were cut back, 5 bases at V and 0 bases at J, with 12 bases in the middle. Germline loops: CDR1 SGHRS, CDR2 YFSETQ. CDR3 coding DNA: TGCGCCAGCAGATATCGGGACGGCTCCTACGAGCAGTACTTC. Amino acid sequence: CASRYRDGSYEQYF.

The chain is built from TRBV5-6 and TRBJ1-2; TRBD1 matches at 8 bases. The CDR3 is made up of 16 amino acids. Germline trimming cut 0 bases from V and 4 bases from J; bases unmatched to any gene: 8. Looked up from germline, CDR1 is SGHDT and CDR2 is YYEEEE. CDR3 DNA sequence: TGTGCCAGCAGCTTGGAGGCAGGGGGCGCAGTCTATGGCTACACCTTC. Its translation: CASSLEAGGAVYGYTF.

This clonotype has a handful of counts. The rearrangement links TRBV29-1 to TRBJ1-2; 7 bases are a match to TRBD1. The J segment lost 8 bases and the V segment lost 7 bases, leaving 10 bases of the junction unmatched. This CDR3 spans 12 amino acids. Germline loops: CDR1 SQVTM, CDR2 ANQGSEA. The CDR3 DNA sequence: TGCAGCGCCAAGCGCCAGGGGGGAGGCTACACCTTC. Translation: CSAKRQGGGYTF. Together with reference TRBV29-1 and TRBJ1-2, the CDR3 gives the full variable domain: SAVISQKPSRDICQRGTSLTIQCQVDSQVTMMFWYRQQPGQSLTLIATANQGSEATYESGFVIDKFPISRPNLTFSTLTVSNMSPEDSSIYLCSAKRQGGGYTFGSGTRLTVV.

The chain carries TRBV12-3 or TRBV12-4 and TRBJ2-5; perhaps TRBD1 as D (6 bases). The CDR3 has 15 amino acids. V lost 4 bases and J 5 bases, leaving 17 bases between the germline ends. The CDR3 DNA sequence: TGTGCCAGCAGTTCCATACAGGGTGGGCCGGAGACCCAGTACTTC. This gives the protein CASSSIQGGPETQYF.

This clonotype has just a few counts. The V gene is TRBV12-3 or TRBV12-4, the J gene TRBJ2-7, with 7 nucleotides matching TRBD1. J lost 3 bases, V lost 1 base, and 6 bases had no gene match. There are 15 residues in the CDR3. CDR3 protein: CASSLGAGGSYEQYF. The CDR3 DNA is TGTGCCAGCAGTTTAGGAGCAGGGGGAAGCTACGAGCAGTACTTC.

The chain has TRBV18 and TRBJ2-7; 7 bases are a match to TRBD1. This CDR3 spans 15 amino acids. V lost 6 bases, J lost 4 bases, and 12 bases stayed unmatched. In germline, CDR1 is KGHSH, CDR2 LQKENI. CDR3 residues: CASSLYGTDLYEQYF. The CDR3 region has the DNA TGTGCCAGCTCGCTCTACGGGACAGACCTTTACGAGCAGTACTTC.

This clonotype appeared a few times. The chain recombines TRBV9 with TRBJ1-2; D not certain. V shed 4 bases and J shed 1 base, with 8 bases lying between them. Germline CDR1 SGDLS, CDR2 YYNGEE. CDR3 size: 13 residues. CDR3 DNA: TGTGCCAGCAGCACCCAGGATAACTATGGCTACACCTTC. Its protein product is CASSTQDNYGYTF.

This clonotype was recorded many times. The genes are TRBV5-4 and TRBJ2-3, with D tentatively TRBD1 (6 bases). With 1 base removed from V and 4 bases from J, the gap between germline ends came to 10 bases. CDR1 and CDR2 from the germline V gene are SGHNT and YYREEE (reference sequence). The CDR3 totals 14 residues. The CDR3 DNA sequence: TGTGCCAGCAGCTTGCAGGGGACGTCAGATACGCAGTATTTT. Amino acids: CASSLQGTSDTQYF.

This clonotype has more than one count but fewer than ten. V and J are TRBV12-5 and TRBJ2-1; no firm D call. Germline CDR1 reads LGHNT; CDR2 reads FRNRAP. The V end lost 5 bases, the J end lost 5 bases, and 16 bases lay between the germline ends. The CDR3 length is 15 residues. CDR3 coding DNA: TGTGCTAGTGGTCGGACGGGTCCCCCCGACAATGAGCAGTTCTTC. Its protein is CASGRTGPPDNEQFF.